The clone carrying this T cell receptor (beta chain) turned up a few times. These data come from a study of control samples from healthy donors and cancer patients. Here immunoSEQ multiplex PCR was the method, and the copy in TCRdb shows in-frame clones only, minus some. The sample includes roughly 86,000 clones, about nine tenths of them seen just once. The CDR3 covers 15 residues. CDR1 is PRHDT, CDR2 FYEKMQ, per germline (reference sequence). After removal of 3 bases from V and 4 bases from J, the junction contained 4 bases not matched to a gene. The receptor comes from a woman in her late teens or twenties in good health. Sequencing was performed on blood. The genes are TRBV13 and TRBJ2-3; 10 nucleotides align to TRBD1. The CDR3 DNA sequence: TGTGCCAGCAGCTTCCGGGACAGGGGTGCAGATACGCAGTATTTT. This sequence encodes CASSFRDRGADTQYF.